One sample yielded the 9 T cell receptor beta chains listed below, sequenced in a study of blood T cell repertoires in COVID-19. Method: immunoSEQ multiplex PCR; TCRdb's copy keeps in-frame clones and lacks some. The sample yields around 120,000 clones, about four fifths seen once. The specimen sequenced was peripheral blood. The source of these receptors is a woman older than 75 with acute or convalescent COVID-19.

This CDR3 is CASSSTWNEQFF. The CDR3 nucleotides are TGTGCCAGCAGCTCCACTTGGAATGAGCAGTTCTTC. The chain carries TRBV28 and TRBJ2-1; D is ambiguous. CDR1 and CDR2 from the germline V gene are MDHEN and SYDVKM. This CDR3 region has 12 residues. Trimming took off 6 bases at V and 7 bases at J, with 10 bases between the two ends.

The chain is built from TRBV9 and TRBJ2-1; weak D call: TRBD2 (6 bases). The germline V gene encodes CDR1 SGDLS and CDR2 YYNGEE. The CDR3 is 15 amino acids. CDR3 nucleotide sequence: TGTACTCTGGGGGACTCTAGACAACTAAACAATGAGCAGTTCTTC. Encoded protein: CTLGDSRQLNNEQFF.

CDR3 protein: CASSVGASGTGELFF. The CDR3, as DNA: TGTGCCAGCAGCGTAGGGGCTAGCGGGACCGGGGAGCTGTTTTTT. The chain carries TRBV9 and TRBJ2-2, with 8 nucleotides matching TRBD2. The V segment lost 0 bases and the J segment 5 bases; nucleotides outside the gene matches: 3. Germline-derived CDR1 and CDR2 are SGDLS and YYNGEE. CDR3 length equals 15 residues.

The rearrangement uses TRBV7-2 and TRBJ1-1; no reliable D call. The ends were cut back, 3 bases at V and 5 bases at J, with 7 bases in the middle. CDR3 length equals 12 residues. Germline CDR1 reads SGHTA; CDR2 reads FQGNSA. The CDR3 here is CASSFPRTEAFF. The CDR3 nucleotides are TGTGCCAGCAGCTTTCCTCGTACTGAAGCTTTCTTT.

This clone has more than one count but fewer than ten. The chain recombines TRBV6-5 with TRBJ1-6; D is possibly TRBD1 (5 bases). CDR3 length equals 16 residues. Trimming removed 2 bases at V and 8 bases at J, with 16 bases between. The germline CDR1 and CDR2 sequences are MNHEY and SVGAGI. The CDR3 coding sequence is TGTGCCAGCAGTTACGTAAGGGGAAGAAGGGATTCACCCCTCCACTTT. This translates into CASSYVRGRRDSPLHF.

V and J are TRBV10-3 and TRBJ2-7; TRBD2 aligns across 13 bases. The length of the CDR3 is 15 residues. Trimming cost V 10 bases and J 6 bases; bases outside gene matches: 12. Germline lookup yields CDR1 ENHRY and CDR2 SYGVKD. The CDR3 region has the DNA TGTGCCACCACAGGCGGACTAGCGGGAGTGGGCGAGCAGTACTTC. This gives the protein CATTGGLAGVGEQYF.

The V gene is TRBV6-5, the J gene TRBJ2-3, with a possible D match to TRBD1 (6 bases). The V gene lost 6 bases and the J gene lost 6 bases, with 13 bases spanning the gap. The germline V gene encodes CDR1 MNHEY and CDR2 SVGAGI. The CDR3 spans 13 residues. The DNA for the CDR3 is TGTGCCAGCAGCACAGGGACCGGGGATACGCAGTATTTT. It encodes CASSTGTGDTQYF.

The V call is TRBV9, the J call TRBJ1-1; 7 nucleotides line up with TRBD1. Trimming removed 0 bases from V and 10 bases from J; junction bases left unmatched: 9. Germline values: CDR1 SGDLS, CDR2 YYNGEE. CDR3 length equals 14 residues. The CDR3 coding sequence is TGTGCCAGCAGCGTAGCCCCCCGGACAGGATTAGCTTTCTTT. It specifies CASSVAPRTGLAFF.

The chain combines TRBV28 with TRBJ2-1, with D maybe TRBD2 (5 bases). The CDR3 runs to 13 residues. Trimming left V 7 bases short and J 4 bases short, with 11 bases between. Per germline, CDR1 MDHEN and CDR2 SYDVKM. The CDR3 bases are TGTGCCAGCAAGGGAGACGGTTACAATGAGCAGTTCTTC. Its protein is CASKGDGYNEQFF.